A single sample is the source of the 5 T cell receptor beta chains below, sequenced in a study of blood T cells in healthy people across ages (dated by TCRdb to the mid-2010s). Preparation of the library involved 5' RACE. Data came from an Illumina HiSeq 2500. A second about 7 to 12 cycle PCR used a sample-barcoded 5' primer and a J-beta primer mix. TCRdb's own reprocessing of the public reads used fastp at Q25 and MiXCR and kept productive beta chains. Entries are consolidated by CDR3 protein sequence, retaining the most common genes and DNA. Across this sample there are roughly 1,700,000 distinct CDR3 sequences, with roughly 27% seen only once. Of the sample, approximately 7.7% falls within the top ten clones. Sequencing was carried out using blood. These receptors originate from a young woman in good health.

The chain couples TRBV7-3 to TRBJ1-2, with D unclear. Germline CDR1 is SGHTA and CDR2 is FQGTGA. Trimming shortened V by 5 bases and J by 4 bases, and 11 bases separated the two germline ends. The CDR3 runs 13 residues. The CDR3, as DNA: TGTGCCAGCAGCCCCGGCGGCCTCTATGGCTACACCTTC. It is translated as CASSPGGLYGYTF.

CDR3 region: CSVETGGTYGYTF. The CDR3 bases are TGCAGCGTTGAAACAGGTGGTACCTATGGCTACACCTTC. The gene calls are TRBV29-1 and TRBJ1-2, with a weak D call TRBD1 (5 bases). CDR1 is SQVTM, CDR2 ANQGSEA, per germline. Deletions cut 2 bases from V and 4 bases from J, with 11 bases between. The CDR3 is 13 amino acids.

The V call is TRBV6-2 or TRBV6-3, the J call TRBJ1-2, with D perhaps TRBD1 (5 bases). CDR3 length equals 13 residues. CDR1 and CDR2 (germline): MNHEY, SVGEGT. The V end lost 7 bases, the J end lost 7 bases, and 16 bases lay between the germline ends. DNA of the CDR3: TGTGCCAGCACCGACCCCCCAGGGTCTGGCTACACCTTC. Amino acid sequence: CASTDPPGSGYTF.

The chain couples TRBV13 to TRBJ1-1, with unresolved D. Per germline, CDR1 PRHDT and CDR2 FYEKMQ (reference sequence). The CDR3 sequence is 15 residues long. V dropped 7 bases and J dropped 3 bases, with 18 bases sitting between them. CDR3 loop: CASTGGGSTHTEAFF. The CDR3 region has the DNA TGTGCCAGCACCGGAGGAGGGAGTACGCACACTGAAGCTTTCTTT.

The J gene is TRBJ1-1, the V gene TRBV4-1; D call uncertain. CDR1 and CDR2 from the germline V gene are MGHRA and YSYEKL. The germline V and J ends were trimmed by 1 base and 6 bases, with 9 bases remaining between them. The CDR3 totals 13 residues. CDR3 protein: CASSQVGSAEAFF. CDR3 coding DNA: TGCGCCAGCAGCCAAGTAGGGAGCGCTGAAGCTTTCTTT.